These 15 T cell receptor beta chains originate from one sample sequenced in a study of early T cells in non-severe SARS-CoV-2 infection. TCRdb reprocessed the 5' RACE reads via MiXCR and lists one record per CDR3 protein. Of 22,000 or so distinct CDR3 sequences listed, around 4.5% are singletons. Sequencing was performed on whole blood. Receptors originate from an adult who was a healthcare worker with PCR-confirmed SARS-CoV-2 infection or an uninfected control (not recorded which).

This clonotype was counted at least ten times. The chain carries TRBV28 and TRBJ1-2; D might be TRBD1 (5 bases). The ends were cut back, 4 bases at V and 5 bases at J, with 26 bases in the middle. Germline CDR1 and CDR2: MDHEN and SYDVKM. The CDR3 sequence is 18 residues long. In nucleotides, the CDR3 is TGTGCCAGCAGTTCCCCACACGGCAGGGCGCGTTCGGGGTATGGCTACACCTTC. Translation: CASSSPHGRARSGYGYTF.

The CDR3, as DNA: TGTGCCAGTGGAGGACTAGTGGGAGTACTCTCCTACGAGCAGTACTTC. Encoded protein: CASGGLVGVLSYEQYF. The genes are TRBV21-1 and TRBJ2-7; TRBD2 is the table's D call and was not checked against the DNA. TRBV21-1 is a known pseudogene. The CDR3 covers 16 residues.

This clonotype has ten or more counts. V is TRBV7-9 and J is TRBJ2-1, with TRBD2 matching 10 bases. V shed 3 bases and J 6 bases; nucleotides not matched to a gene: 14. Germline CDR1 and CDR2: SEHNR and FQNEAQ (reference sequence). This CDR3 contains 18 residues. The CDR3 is CASSFKEKSGRAGNEQFF. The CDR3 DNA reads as TGTGCCAGCAGCTTTAAGGAGAAAAGCGGGAGGGCCGGCAATGAGCAGTTCTTC.

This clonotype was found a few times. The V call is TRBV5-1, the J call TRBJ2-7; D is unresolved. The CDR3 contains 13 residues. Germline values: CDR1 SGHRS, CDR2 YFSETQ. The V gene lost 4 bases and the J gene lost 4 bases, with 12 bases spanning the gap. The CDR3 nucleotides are TGCGCCAGCAGCCCTGGGCCGCTGTACGAGCAGTACTTC. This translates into CASSPGPLYEQYF.

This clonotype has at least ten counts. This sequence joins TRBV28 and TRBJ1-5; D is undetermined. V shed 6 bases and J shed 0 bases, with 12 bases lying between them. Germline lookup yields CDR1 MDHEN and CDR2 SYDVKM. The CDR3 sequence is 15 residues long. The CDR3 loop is CASSPNLGSNQPQHF. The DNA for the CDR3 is TGTGCCAGCAGCCCGAATCTGGGTAGCAATCAGCCCCAGCATTTT.

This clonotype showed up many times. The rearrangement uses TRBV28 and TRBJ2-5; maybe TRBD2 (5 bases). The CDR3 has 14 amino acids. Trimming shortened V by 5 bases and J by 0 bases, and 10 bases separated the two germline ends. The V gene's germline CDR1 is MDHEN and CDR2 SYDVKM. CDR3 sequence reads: CASSGAGNQETQYF. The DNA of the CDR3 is TGTGCCAGCAGTGGAGCCGGGAACCAAGAGACCCAGTACTTC.

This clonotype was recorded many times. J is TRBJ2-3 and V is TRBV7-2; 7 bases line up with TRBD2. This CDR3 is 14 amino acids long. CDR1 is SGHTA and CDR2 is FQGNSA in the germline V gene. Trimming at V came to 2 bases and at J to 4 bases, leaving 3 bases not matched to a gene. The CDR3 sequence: CASSLIAGPDTQYF. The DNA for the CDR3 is TGTGCCAGCAGCTTAATAGCGGGCCCAGATACGCAGTATTTT. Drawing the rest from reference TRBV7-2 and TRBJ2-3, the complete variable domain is GAGVSQSPSNKVTEKGKDVELRCDPISGHTALYWYRQSLGQGLEFLIYFQGNSAPDKSGLPSDRFSAERTGGSVSTLTIQRTQQEDSAVYLCASSLIAGPDTQYFGPGTRLTVL.

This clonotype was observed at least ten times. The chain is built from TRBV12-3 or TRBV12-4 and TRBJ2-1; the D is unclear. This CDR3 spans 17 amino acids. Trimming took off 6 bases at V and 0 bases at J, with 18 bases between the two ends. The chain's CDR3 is CASSLPSRPPSYNEQFF. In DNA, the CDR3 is TGTGCCAGCAGCCTACCGTCCAGGCCACCCTCCTACAATGAGCAGTTCTTC.

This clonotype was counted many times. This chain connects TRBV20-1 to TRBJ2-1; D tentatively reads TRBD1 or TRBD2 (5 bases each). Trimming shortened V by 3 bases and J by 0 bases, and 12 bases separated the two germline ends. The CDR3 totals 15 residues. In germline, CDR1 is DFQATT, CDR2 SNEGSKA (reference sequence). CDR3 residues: CSARGRRSSYNEQFF. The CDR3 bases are TGCAGTGCTAGGGGGCGGAGGAGCTCCTACAATGAGCAGTTCTTC.

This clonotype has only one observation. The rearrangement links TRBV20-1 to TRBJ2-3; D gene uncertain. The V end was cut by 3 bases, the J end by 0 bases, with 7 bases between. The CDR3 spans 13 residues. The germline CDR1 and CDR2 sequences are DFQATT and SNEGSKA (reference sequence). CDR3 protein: CSASGESTDTQYF. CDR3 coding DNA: TGCAGTGCTAGTGGCGAGAGCACAGATACGCAGTATTTT.

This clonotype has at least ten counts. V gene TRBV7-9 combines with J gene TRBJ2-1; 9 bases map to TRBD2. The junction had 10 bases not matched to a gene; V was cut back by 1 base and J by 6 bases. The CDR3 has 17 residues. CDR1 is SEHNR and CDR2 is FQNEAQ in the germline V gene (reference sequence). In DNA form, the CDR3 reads TGTGCCAGCAGCTTAGTTAGGGCTAGCGGGATGAGCAATGAGCAGTTCTTC. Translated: CASSLVRASGMSNEQFF.

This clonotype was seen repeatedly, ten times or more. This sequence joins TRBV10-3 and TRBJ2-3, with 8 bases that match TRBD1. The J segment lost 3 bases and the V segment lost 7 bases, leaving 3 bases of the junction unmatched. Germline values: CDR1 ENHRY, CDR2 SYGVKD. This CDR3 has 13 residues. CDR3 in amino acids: CAITGDRTDTQYF. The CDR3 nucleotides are TGTGCCATCACGGGGGACAGGACAGATACGCAGTATTTT.

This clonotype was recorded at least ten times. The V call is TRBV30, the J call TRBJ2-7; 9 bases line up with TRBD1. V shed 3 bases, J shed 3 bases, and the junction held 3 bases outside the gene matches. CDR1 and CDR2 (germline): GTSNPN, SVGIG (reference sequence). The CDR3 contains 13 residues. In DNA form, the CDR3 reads TGTGCCTGGAGAAAGACAGGGGGCTACGAGCAGTACTTC. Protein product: CAWRKTGGYEQYF.

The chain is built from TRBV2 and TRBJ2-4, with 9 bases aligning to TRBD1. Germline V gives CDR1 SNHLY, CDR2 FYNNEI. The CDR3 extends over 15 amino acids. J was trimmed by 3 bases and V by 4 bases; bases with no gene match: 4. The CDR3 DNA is TGTGCCAGCAGTGGACAGGGGGATTACAAAAACATTCAGTACTTC. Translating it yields CASSGQGDYKNIQYF.

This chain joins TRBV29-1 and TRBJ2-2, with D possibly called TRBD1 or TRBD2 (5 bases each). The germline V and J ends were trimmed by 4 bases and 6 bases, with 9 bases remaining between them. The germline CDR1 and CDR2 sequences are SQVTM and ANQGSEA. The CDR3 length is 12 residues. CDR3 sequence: CSVVRGAGELFF. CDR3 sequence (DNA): TGCAGCGTTGTTCGAGGGGCCGGGGAGCTGTTTTTT.